This T cell receptor beta chain was retrieved from a study of blood T cell repertoires in COVID-19. Some clones are missing from TCRdb's copy, which holds only in-frame ones; the method was immunoSEQ multiplex PCR. This table has approximately 250,000 clones, approximately 88% appearing once. V gave up 4 bases and J gave up 5 bases, with 21 bases separating them. The CDR3 contains 16 residues. The V gene's germline CDR1 is SGHRS and CDR2 YFSETQ. This clone was observed a single time. The sequence was collected from a woman aged 35 to 49 with acute COVID-19. The source material was PBMCs or T cells enriched from blood (not recorded which). The rearrangement joins TRBV5-1 to TRBJ2-5, with a tentative D call TRBD1 (6 bases). This CDR3 reads CASSPGSGWGLETQYF. The CDR3 nucleotides read TGCGCCAGCAGCCCAGGGTCCGGCTGGGGGCTGGAGACCCAGTACTTC.